The 21 T cell receptor beta chains given below trace back to one sample, sequenced in a study of graft-versus-host responses after intestinal transplantation. Sequencing was performed with immunoSEQ multiplex PCR; in TCRdb, only in-frame clones are kept and a portion is missing. Found here are roughly 19,000 clones, about 95% of them singletons; the top ten hold about 0.83%. Sequences were derived from PBMCs, sampled 23 days after intestinal transplant. These receptors were obtained from a human patient who received an intestinal transplant, so some T cells may come from the graft donor.

In its sample, this clone was seen once. The V and J genes are TRBV11-2 and TRBJ2-7; 7 bases agree with TRBD1. With V trimmed by 7 bases and J by 2 bases, 8 bases remained unmatched. Germline loops: CDR1 SGHAT, CDR2 FQNNGV. CDR3 length: 14 residues. This CDR3 is CASTPGQVAYEQYF. CDR3 in DNA: TGTGCCAGCACCCCTGGACAGGTGGCCTACGAGCAGTACTTC.

This chain joins TRBV7-6 and TRBJ2-3; 7 bases agree with TRBD2. Germline trimming cut 8 bases from V and 0 bases from J; bases unmatched to any gene: 8. This CDR3 is built from 15 residues. CDR1 and CDR2 (germline): SGHVS, FNYEAQ. The CDR3 loop is CASVAGVLSTDTQYF. In nucleotides, the CDR3 is TGTGCCAGCGTCGCGGGGGTCCTTAGCACAGATACGCAGTATTTT.

The chain employs TRBV10-3 and TRBJ2-1, with TRBD2 identical over 8 bases. CDR3 length: 18 residues. V gave up 2 bases and J gave up 3 bases; unmatched junction bases: 12. Germline lookup yields CDR1 ENHRY and CDR2 SYGVKD. CDR3 sequence: CAISEPITGTRGYNEQFF. CDR3 DNA: TGTGCCATCAGTGAGCCGATAACCGGGACTAGGGGCTACAATGAGCAGTTCTTC.

This sequence joins TRBV5-4 and TRBJ2-3; tentative D call: TRBD2 (7 bases). Germline values: CDR1 SGHNT, CDR2 YYREEE (reference sequence). The length of the CDR3 is 17 residues. V gave up 1 base and J gave up 5 bases, with 20 bases separating them. CDR3 nucleotides: TGTGCCAGCAGCTTGTGGGGGGGCGCGAACACTGGAGATACGCAGTATTTT. Protein sequence: CASSLWGGANTGDTQYF. The full variable domain, its missing parts supplied by reference TRBV5-4 and TRBJ2-3, is ETGVTQSPTHLIKTRGQQVTLRCSSQSGHNTVSWYQQALGQGPQFIFQYYREEENGRGNFPPRFSGLQFPNYSSELNVNALELDDSALYLCASSLWGGANTGDTQYFGPGTRLTVL.

The J gene is TRBJ2-7, the V gene TRBV29-1; D perhaps matches TRBD1 (6 bases). Germline CDR1 reads SQVTM; CDR2 reads ANQGSEA. With 4 bases removed from V and 0 bases from J, the gap between germline ends came to 13 bases. The CDR3 extends over 14 amino acids. The CDR3 sequence: CSVGRTGSSYEQYF. For the CDR3, the DNA is TGCAGCGTTGGCAGAACAGGGAGCTCCTACGAGCAGTACTTC.

This clone was seen only once. The chain has TRBV19 and TRBJ1-6; unclear D gene. Trimming stripped 5 bases from V and 8 bases from J, with 7 bases between. The CDR3 is 12 residues long. In germline, CDR1 is LNHDA, CDR2 SQIVND (reference sequence). CDR3 sequence reads: CASSVDDSPLHF. Here the CDR3 DNA reads TGTGCCAGTAGTGTGGACGATTCACCCCTCCACTTT. The full variable domain, rest sourced from reference TRBV19 and TRBJ1-6, is DGGITQSPKYLFRKEGQNVTLSCEQNLNHDAMYWYRQDPGQGLRLIYYSQIVNDFQKGDIAEGYSVSREKKESFPLTVTSAQKNPTAFYLCASSVDDSPLHFGNGTRLTVT.

This sequence joins TRBV6-9 and TRBJ1-5; D call uncertain. The CDR3 is 15 amino acids. Trimming cost V 3 bases and J 0 bases, with 9 bases left between them. CDR1 and CDR2 (germline): MNHGY, SVAAGI. CDR3 DNA sequence: TGTGCCAGCAGTTACTCCCTAGATAGCAATCAGCCCCAGCATTTT. Residues: CASSYSLDSNQPQHF.

The V gene is TRBV25-1, the J gene TRBJ2-1; 8 bases fit TRBD2. The CDR3 extends over 18 amino acids. Trimming took 4 bases from V and 5 from J; bases not matched to a gene: 16. Germline V gene sequence: CDR1 MGHDK, CDR2 SYGVNS. This CDR3 reads CASSGRREDSYPHNEQFF. The CDR3 bases are TGTGCCAGCAGTGGGAGGCGGGAGGATTCCTACCCTCACAATGAGCAGTTCTTC.

This clone was recorded once. This chain connects TRBV7-2 to TRBJ2-1; either TRBD1 or TRBD2 may supply D (7 bases each). Germline values: CDR1 SGHTA, CDR2 FQGNSA. The CDR3 covers 15 residues. With 5 bases removed from V and 0 bases from J, the gap between germline ends came to 11 bases. CDR3 in amino acids: CASSQGGSSYNEQFF. CDR3 sequence (DNA): TGTGCCAGCAGCCAGGGGGGGAGCTCCTACAATGAGCAGTTCTTC.

This sequence joins TRBV27 and TRBJ2-2, with D perhaps matching TRBD1 (6 bases). The CDR3 consists of 15 residues. Germline V CDR1 and CDR2: MNHEY, SMNVEV (reference sequence). The ends were cut back, 2 bases at V and 4 bases at J, with 11 bases in the middle. This chain's CDR3 is CASSLQGITTGELFF. The CDR3 bases are TGTGCCAGCAGTTTACAGGGGATTACCACCGGGGAGCTGTTTTTT.

This clone was seen a single time. The rearrangement links TRBV9 to TRBJ2-1; perhaps TRBD2 as D (6 bases). Germline V gene lookup returns CDR1 SGDLS and CDR2 YYNGEE. The V end lost 3 bases, the J end lost 0 bases, and 13 bases lay between the germline ends. The CDR3 spans 16 residues. The DNA of the CDR3 is TGTGCCAGCAGCGCCCTGGGACTTAGCTCCTACAATGAGCAGTTCTTC. This sequence encodes CASSALGLSSYNEQFF.

The V and J genes are TRBV7-9 and TRBJ2-7; weak D call: TRBD2 (5 bases). The V and J ends lost 0 bases and 6 bases respectively, with 6 bases between them. The germline V gene has CDR1 SEHNR and CDR2 FQNEAQ (reference sequence). This CDR3 has 12 amino acids. The CDR3 here is CASSLAGSEQYF. Written as DNA, the CDR3 is TGTGCCAGCAGCTTAGCAGGGAGCGAGCAGTACTTC.

This chain uses TRBV4-1 with TRBJ2-1; D uncertain. Per germline, CDR1 MGHRA and CDR2 YSYEKL. The CDR3 contains 14 residues. V was pared by 1 base and J by 5 bases, with 9 bases between. This chain's CDR3 is CASSQGDRHNEQFF. DNA for the CDR3: TGCGCCAGCAGCCAAGGGGATCGACACAATGAGCAGTTCTTC.

V usage is TRBV6-5 and J usage is TRBJ1-6; TRBD1 might be the D (5 bases). CDR1 and CDR2 (germline): MNHEY, SVGAGI. The CDR3 is 14 amino acids. The V and J ends lost 6 bases and 11 bases respectively, with 17 bases between them. The CDR3 nucleotides are TGTGCCAGCAGATCCAGGGAATTATTGCCACCCCTCCACTTT. Translated: CASRSRELLPPLHF.

The CDR3 protein is CAWRGSYEQYF. In nucleotides, the CDR3 is TGTGCCTGGAGGGGGAGCTACGAGCAGTACTTC. The chain employs TRBV30 and TRBJ2-7; TRBD2 might be the D (5 bases). CDR1 and CDR2 (germline): GTSNPN, SVGIG (reference sequence). This CDR3 is built from 11 residues. V was clipped by 3 bases and J by 3 bases, with 6 bases between them.

The chain is built from TRBV27 and TRBJ2-7, with 7 bases identical to TRBD1. Germline trimming cut 4 bases from V and 0 bases from J; bases unmatched to any gene: 6. This CDR3 has 15 residues. Looked up from germline, CDR1 is MNHEY and CDR2 is SMNVEV (reference sequence). The CDR3 spells CASSSGQDPSYEQYF. CDR3 DNA: TGTGCCAGCAGTTCTGGACAGGACCCCTCCTACGAGCAGTACTTC.

The chain links TRBV10-3 to TRBJ2-7, with D unresolved. The CDR3 runs 16 residues. Trimming shortened V by 3 bases and J by 3 bases, and 18 bases separated the two germline ends. Germline V gene sequence: CDR1 ENHRY, CDR2 SYGVKD. In DNA form, the CDR3 reads TGTGCCATCAGTGACACTTCCGGATCCCGAAACTACGAGCAGTACTTC. It is translated as CAISDTSGSRNYEQYF.

This sequence joins TRBV28 and TRBJ2-1, with 13 bases identical to TRBD2. V shed 5 bases and J 4 bases; nucleotides not matched to a gene: 8. CDR1 is MDHEN and CDR2 is SYDVKM in the germline V gene. The CDR3 sequence is 17 residues long. The chain's CDR3 is CASSRWTSGSTYNEQFF. The CDR3 nucleotides are TGTGCCAGCAGTCGGTGGACTAGCGGGAGTACGTACAATGAGCAGTTCTTC.

The chain carries TRBV28 and TRBJ1-2; no firm D call. The V end lost 2 bases, the J end lost 2 bases, and 3 bases lay between the germline ends. Germline values: CDR1 MDHEN, CDR2 SYDVKM. This CDR3 is 12 amino acids long. CDR3 coding DNA: TGTGCCAGCAGTTTAGGAAACTATGGCTACACCTTC. Protein: CASSLGNYGYTF.

CDR3 amino acids: CAWSVQQGYNSPLHF. The CDR3, as DNA: TGTGCCTGGAGTGTACAACAGGGGTATAATTCACCCCTCCACTTT. The rearrangement uses TRBV30 and TRBJ1-6; 7 bases fit TRBD1. V lost 0 bases and J lost 4; bases outside the gene matches: 3. Germline loops: CDR1 GTSNPN, CDR2 SVGIG (reference sequence). The CDR3 is 15 amino acids.

This chain uses TRBV15 with TRBJ2-3, with D possibly matching TRBD2 (6 bases). The V end lost 0 bases, the J end lost 1 base, and 14 bases lay between the germline ends. This CDR3 spans 17 amino acids. Per the germline V gene, CDR1 is LNHNV and CDR2 is YYDKDF (reference sequence). The CDR3 reads CATSRERAGLRTDTQYF. The CDR3 DNA is TGTGCCACCAGCAGAGAGAGGGCGGGGCTACGCACAGATACGCAGTATTTT.